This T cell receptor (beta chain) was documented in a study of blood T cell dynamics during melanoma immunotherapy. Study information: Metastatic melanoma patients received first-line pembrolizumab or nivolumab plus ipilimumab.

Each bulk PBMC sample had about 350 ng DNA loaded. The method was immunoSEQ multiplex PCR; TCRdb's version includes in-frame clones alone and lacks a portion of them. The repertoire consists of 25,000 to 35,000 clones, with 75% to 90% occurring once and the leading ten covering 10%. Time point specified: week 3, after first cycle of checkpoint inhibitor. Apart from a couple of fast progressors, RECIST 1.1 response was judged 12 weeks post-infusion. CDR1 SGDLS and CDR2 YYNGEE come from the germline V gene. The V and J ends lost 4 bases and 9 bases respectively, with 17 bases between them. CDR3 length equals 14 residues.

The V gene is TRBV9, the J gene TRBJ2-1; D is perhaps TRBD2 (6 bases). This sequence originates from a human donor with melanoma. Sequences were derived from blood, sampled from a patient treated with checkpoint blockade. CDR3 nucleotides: TGTGCCAGCAGCTCCCCAAGGGCGGAGGGTGAGCAGTTCTTC. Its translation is CASSSPRAEGEQFF.